A single sample is the source of the 32 T cell receptor beta chains below, sequenced in a study of Ad26.COV2.S vaccination and SARS-CoV-2 variants. Sample treatment: some 20 received Ad26.COV2.S at low or high dose, single or two shots; several received placebo; per-sample allocation not given. Collection of the samples took place on day 63 after the first injection of vaccine or placebo. The repertoire was sequenced with immunoSEQ multiplex PCR; TCRdb's copy has only in-frame clones and lacks some. The sample includes around 270,000 clones, approximately 88% seen only once; the top ten take less than 3.5%. The sequencing here drew on peripheral blood, taken in a trial of Ad26.COV2.S vaccine versus placebo. Receptors originate from a person between 18 and 65 years old who received the Ad26.COV2.S COVID-19 vaccine or a placebo.

V usage is TRBV5-1 and J usage is TRBJ1-4; D unclear. Looked up from germline, CDR1 is SGHRS and CDR2 is YFSETQ. Trimming took off 1 base at V and 4 bases at J, with 2 bases between the two ends. This CDR3 has 12 residues. The CDR3 region has the DNA TGCGCCAGCAGCTTGAGTAATGAAAAACTGTTTTTT. Amino acids: CASSLSNEKLFF.

The V call is TRBV19, the J call TRBJ2-1; weak D call: TRBD1 (6 bases). Looked up from germline, CDR1 is LNHDA and CDR2 is SQIVND (reference sequence). Trimming cost V 7 bases and J 0 bases, with 13 bases left between them. The CDR3 covers 15 residues. The CDR3 spells CASNPGQSSYNEQFF. The CDR3 nucleotides are TGTGCCAGTAACCCAGGACAGAGCTCCTACAATGAGCAGTTCTTC.

J is TRBJ2-5 and V is TRBV4-2; a weak D match, TRBD2 (6 bases). Germline V gives CDR1 LGHNA, CDR2 YNFKEQ. CDR3 length: 14 amino acids. V was cut by 3 bases and J by 2 bases, with 10 bases left in between. The CDR3 DNA reads TGTGCCAGCAGCCAGAAGGCGGGGCAAGAGACCCAGTACTTC. Translated: CASSQKAGQETQYF.

The V call is TRBV6-5, the J call TRBJ2-3; perhaps TRBD2 as D (6 bases). V was pared by 8 bases and J by 3 bases, with 9 bases between. This CDR3 has 12 residues. Germline CDR1 and CDR2: MNHEY and SVGAGI. CDR3 in DNA: TGTGCCAGCGGAGGGCCTACAGATACGCAGTATTTT. Translating it yields CASGGPTDTQYF.

This clone was seen only a few times. The genes are TRBV6-6 and TRBJ1-2, with TRBD1 identical over 8 bases. The CDR3 runs to 14 residues. With V trimmed by 0 bases and J by 8 bases, 5 bases remained unmatched. Germline CDR1 and CDR2: MNHNY and SVGAGI (reference sequence). CDR3 sequence (DNA): TGTGCCAGCAGTTACTCGACAGGGGCGGAGGGCTACACCTTC. Translation gives CASSYSTGAEGYTF.

The rearrangement links TRBV4-1 to TRBJ1-1; D is perhaps TRBD1 (5 bases). The CDR3 sequence is 11 residues long. Deletions cut 3 bases from V and 6 bases from J, with 5 bases between. Germline V gene sequence: CDR1 MGHRA, CDR2 YSYEKL. The CDR3 loop is CASSQGAEAFF. The CDR3 DNA reads TGCGCCAGCAGCCAGGGGGCTGAAGCTTTCTTT.

This clone was counted between two and nine times. Here the CDR3 reads CASSYSILHRNTEAFF. CDR3 nucleotides: TGTGCCAGCAGTTACTCTATCCTGCACAGGAACACTGAAGCTTTCTTT. The V and J genes are TRBV6-5 and TRBJ1-1; no definite D call. The CDR3 totals 16 residues. Germline CDR1 reads MNHEY; CDR2 reads SVGAGI. The germline V and J ends were trimmed by 0 bases and 1 base, with 12 bases remaining between them.

CDR3 region: CASTPDRDGYTF. CDR3 DNA sequence: TGTGCCAGCACCCCGGACAGGGATGGCTACACCTTC. This sequence joins TRBV6-5 and TRBJ1-2, with 8 nucleotides matching TRBD1. The junction had 4 bases not matched to a gene; V was cut back by 7 bases and J by 6 bases. CDR1 and CDR2 (germline): MNHEY, SVGAGI. The CDR3 consists of 12 residues.

The rearrangement uses TRBV10-3 and TRBJ2-3; the match to TRBD1 covers 12 bases. The germline V gene encodes CDR1 ENHRY and CDR2 SYGVKD. The length of the CDR3 is 16 residues. The J segment lost 4 bases and the V segment lost 11 bases, leaving 13 bases of the junction unmatched. For the CDR3, the DNA is TGTGCCTCACGGGGTTGGGGACAGGGGGCTTCAGATACGCAGTATTTT. Protein product: CASRGWGQGASDTQYF.

The J gene is TRBJ2-6, the V gene TRBV4-2, with 8 bases lining up with TRBD1. The CDR3 has 16 residues. V lost 2 bases to trimming and J lost 2 bases; unmatched junction nucleotides: 2. CDR1 is LGHNA and CDR2 is YNFKEQ in the germline V gene. The CDR3, as DNA: TGTGCCAGCAGCCAATACAGGGGGACTGGGGCCAACGTCCTGACTTTC. Its translation: CASSQYRGTGANVLTF.

This clone was seen a few times. This chain links TRBV2 with TRBJ1-1; D is undetermined. The CDR3 loop spans 10 amino acids. Trimming pared 7 bases from V and 5 bases from J, leaving 5 bases between. Germline loops: CDR1 SNHLY, CDR2 FYNNEI. The CDR3 nucleotides are TGTGCCAGCATCAGGACTGAAGCTTTCTTT. Its protein product is CASIRTEAFF.

The rearrangement links TRBV5-4 to TRBJ2-1; 9 bases fit TRBD2. This CDR3 contains 16 residues. Germline CDR1 reads SGHNT; CDR2 reads YYREEE (reference sequence). J was trimmed by 6 bases and V by 4 bases; bases with no gene match: 11. The DNA of the CDR3 is TGTGCCAGCAGCCCCGGGGGTAGCGGGAGTCTCAATGAGCAGTTCTTC. Protein product: CASSPGGSGSLNEQFF.

The rearrangement joins TRBV4-3 to TRBJ2-5, with D uncertain. This CDR3 contains 15 residues. V was pared by 0 bases and J by 1 base, with 9 bases between. Germline CDR1 and CDR2: LGHNA and YSLEER. CDR3 DNA sequence: TGCGCCAGCAGCCAAGACTCTATAACCCAAGAGACCCAGTACTTC. It encodes CASSQDSITQETQYF.

This clone has just a few counts. J is TRBJ1-5 and V is TRBV27; tentatively, D is TRBD1 (5 bases). CDR1 and CDR2 from the germline V gene are MNHEY and SMNVEV (reference sequence). This CDR3 comprises 14 residues. V lost 4 bases to trimming and J lost 7 bases, with 14 bases between them. The CDR3 sequence is CASSWVSGGQPQHF. As DNA, the CDR3 is TGTGCCAGCAGTTGGGTCTCCGGGGGGCAGCCCCAGCATTTT.

The CDR3 bases are TGCGCCAGCAGCTGGGGGGTAAGCTCCTACGAGCAGTACTTC. It codes for CASSWGVSSYEQYF. The chain combines TRBV5-1 with TRBJ2-7, with a possible D match to TRBD2 (6 bases). The CDR3 runs 14 residues. V shed 3 bases and J shed 0 bases, with 10 bases lying between them. The germline CDR1 and CDR2 sequences are SGHRS and YFSETQ.

The rearrangement uses TRBV2 and TRBJ2-7; 8 nucleotides agree with TRBD2. The J segment lost 5 bases and the V segment lost 1 base, leaving 10 bases of the junction unmatched. CDR3 length: 16 residues. Per the germline V gene, CDR1 is SNHLY and CDR2 is FYNNEI. CDR3 DNA sequence: TGTGCCAGCAGTGAAGAAGACGGGAGGGCCAAAGACGAGCAGTACGTC. Its protein is CASSEEDGRAKDEQYV.

This chain links TRBV19 with TRBJ2-3, with 7 bases lining up with TRBD2. Germline CDR1 and CDR2: LNHDA and SQIVND (reference sequence). This CDR3 spans 12 amino acids. Trimming removed 5 bases from V and 4 bases from J; junction bases left unmatched: 0. For the CDR3, the DNA is TGTGCCAGTAGTGGGGGGGCAGATACGCAGTATTTT. Translating it yields CASSGGADTQYF.

This chain links TRBV28 with TRBJ2-5; D not resolved. Trimming pared 3 bases from V and 5 bases from J, leaving 7 bases between. Germline V lookup: CDR1 MDHEN, CDR2 SYDVKM. The CDR3 totals 12 residues. The CDR3 sequence: CASSFSPETQYF. The DNA of the CDR3 is TGTGCCAGCAGTTTTTCTCCGGAGACCCAGTACTTC. Complete variable domain (other parts from reference TRBV28 and TRBJ2-5): DVKVTQSSRYLVKRTGEKVFLECVQDMDHENMFWYRQDPGLGLRLIYFSYDVKMKEKGDIPEGYSVSREKKERFSLILESASTNQTSMYLCASSFSPETQYFGPGTRLLVL.

CDR3 bases: TGTGCCAGCAGCTTCGGGATCACCGGGGAGCTGTTTTTT. Protein product: CASSFGITGELFF. This rearrangement joins TRBV7-2 to TRBJ2-2, with a tentative D call TRBD2 (5 bases). Germline CDR1 is SGHTA and CDR2 is FQGNSA. This CDR3 is built from 13 residues. V was pared by 3 bases and J by 4 bases, with 6 bases between.

The gene calls are TRBV4-2 and TRBJ1-2, with 11 bases fitting TRBD1. Unmatched junction bases numbered 12, after V lost 4 bases and J lost 2 bases. The CDR3 spans 18 residues. Germline values: CDR1 LGHNA, CDR2 YNFKEQ. The DNA of the CDR3 is TGTGCCAGCAGCCTCCCCCGAAAAGGACAGGGGGCCAACTATGGCTACACCTTC. Translated: CASSLPRKGQGANYGYTF.

The gene calls are TRBV5-6 and TRBJ2-7, with TRBD2 as a possible D gene (5 bases). Germline V lookup: CDR1 SGHDT, CDR2 YYEEEE. CDR3 length: 16 amino acids. V was pared by 4 bases and J by 2 bases, with 19 bases between. The DNA for the CDR3 is TGTGCCAGCAGCCAGTCTACGGGTTGGGAGACCTACGAGCAGTACGTC. Protein product: CASSQSTGWETYEQYV.

V gene TRBV29-1 combines with J gene TRBJ2-5; D gene ambiguous. There are 13 residues in the CDR3. Trimming stripped 4 bases from V and 2 bases from J, with 11 bases between. Germline V gives CDR1 SQVTM, CDR2 ANQGSEA. DNA of the CDR3: TGCAGCGTTGCGGGCAGGCTTCAAGAGACCCAGTACTTC. The encoded protein is CSVAGRLQETQYF.

CDR3 nucleotide sequence: TGTGCCAGCAGTCTAAACCGGGAAGGCGACTACGAGCAGTACTTC. As protein: CASSLNREGDYEQYF. The chain is built from TRBV6-2 or TRBV6-3 and TRBJ2-7; a weak D match, TRBD2 (5 bases). The V end lost 5 bases, the J end lost 3 bases, and 17 bases lay between the germline ends. CDR3 size: 15 residues. Germline CDR1 MNHEY, CDR2 SVGEGT.

Concerning this clone: At one end the junction does not follow the germline gene, possibly because of a read error. The chain employs TRBV7-9 and TRBJ1-2; D remains ambiguous. Germline CDR1 is SEHNR and CDR2 is FQNEAQ (reference sequence). There are 12 residues in the CDR3. CDR3 in amino acids: CASSLVGWGYTF. The CDR3, as DNA: TGTGCCAGCAGTTTAGTAGGGTGGGGCTACACCTTC.

The rearrangement links TRBV6-5 to TRBJ1-6; D not resolved. V lost 6 bases to trimming and J lost 9 bases, with 15 bases between them. The CDR3 is 14 amino acids. The germline V gene has CDR1 MNHEY and CDR2 SVGAGI. CDR3 in amino acids: CASSRTDFVSPLHF. The CDR3 DNA reads TGTGCCAGCAGCCGGACGGATTTTGTTTCACCCCTCCACTTT.

This chain joins TRBV5-4 and TRBJ1-1, with D possibly being TRBD1 (6 bases). Deletions cut 5 bases from V and 12 bases from J, with 14 bases between. The CDR3 spans 11 residues. CDR1 and CDR2 from the germline V gene are SGHNT and YYREEE (reference sequence). The chain's CDR3 is CASSLRGRPFF. DNA of the CDR3: TGTGCCAGCAGTCTCAGGGGCAGGCCTTTCTTT.

The CDR3 loop reads CASSLDPAMNTEAFF. The CDR3 DNA reads as TGTGCCAGCAGCTTGGATCCGGCAATGAACACTGAAGCTTTCTTT. The V and J genes are TRBV5-4 and TRBJ1-1; D unresolved. Germline CDR1 and CDR2: SGHNT and YYREEE (reference sequence). The CDR3 length is 15 residues. Trimming removed 0 bases from V and 0 bases from J, with 9 bases in between.

DNA for the CDR3: TGTGCCTGGGCGGTGACCGGTAACACTGAAGCTTTCTTT. Protein product: CAWAVTGNTEAFF. This chain uses TRBV30 with TRBJ1-1; D uncertain. Germline CDR1 and CDR2: GTSNPN and SVGIG (reference sequence). The V end was cut by 5 bases, the J end by 2 bases, with 12 bases between. The CDR3 has 13 amino acids. Combining the CDR3 with reference TRBV30 and TRBJ1-1 gives the whole variable domain SQTIHQWPATLVQPVGSPLSLECTVEGTSNPNLYWYRQAAGRGLQLLFYSVGIGQISSEVPQNLSASRPQDRQFILSSKKLLLSDSGFYLCAWAVTGNTEAFFGQGTRLTVV.

This rearrangement joins TRBV5-8 to TRBJ2-7, with TRBD1 matching over 7 bases. With V trimmed by 4 bases and J by 3 bases, 10 bases remained unmatched. CDR3 length equals 15 residues. CDR1 SGHTS and CDR2 YDEGEE come from the germline V gene. The CDR3 nucleotides are TGTGCCAGCAGCCAGGGACAGCCGGCCCACTACGAGCAGTACTTC. This translates into CASSQGQPAHYEQYF.

CDR3 bases: TGTGCCAGCAGTTACGGGACAGGGGGTCGAGCAAAACTGTTTTTT. Translation: CASSYGTGGRAKLFF. The genes are TRBV6-5 and TRBJ1-4, with 11 nucleotides matching TRBD1. Germline CDR1 is MNHEY and CDR2 is SVGAGI. The length of the CDR3 is 15 residues. V lost 2 bases, J lost 10 bases, and 6 bases stayed unmatched.

The DNA for the CDR3 is TGTGCCAGCAGTTCCATAGAACAGGGGCTCGCTGAAGCTTTCTTT. Protein: CASSSIEQGLAEAFF. V and J are TRBV28 and TRBJ1-1, with 7 bases aligning to TRBD1. This CDR3 region has 15 residues. Trimming cost V 4 bases and J 6 bases; bases outside gene matches: 11. Looked up from germline, CDR1 is MDHEN and CDR2 is SYDVKM.

The chain combines TRBV4-3 with TRBJ2-1; D is perhaps TRBD1 (6 bases). Trimming left V 5 bases short and J 0 bases short, with 14 bases between. This CDR3 has 16 amino acids. The germline CDR1 and CDR2 sequences are LGHNA and YSLEER. The CDR3 region has the DNA TGCGCCAGCAGCTTTCGACAGGCAAGCTCCTACAATGAGCAGTTCTTC. It codes for CASSFRQASSYNEQFF.